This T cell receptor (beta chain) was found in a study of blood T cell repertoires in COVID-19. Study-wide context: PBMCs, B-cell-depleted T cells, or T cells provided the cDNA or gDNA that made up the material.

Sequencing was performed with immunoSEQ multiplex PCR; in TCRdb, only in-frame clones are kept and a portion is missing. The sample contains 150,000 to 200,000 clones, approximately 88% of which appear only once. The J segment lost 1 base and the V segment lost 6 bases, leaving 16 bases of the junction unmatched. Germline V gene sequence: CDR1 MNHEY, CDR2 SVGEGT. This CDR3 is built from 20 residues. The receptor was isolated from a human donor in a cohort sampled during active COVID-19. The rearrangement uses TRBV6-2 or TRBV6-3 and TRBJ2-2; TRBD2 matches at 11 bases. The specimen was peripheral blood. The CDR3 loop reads CASSTPRTSGPFLNTGELFF. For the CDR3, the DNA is TGTGCCAGCAGCACCCCCCGGACTAGCGGGCCCTTCTTGAACACCGGGGAGCTGTTTTTT.